These 5 T cell receptor beta chains were all obtained from the same sample, sequenced in a study of OX40 agonist ivuxolimab in advanced cancers. Produced via immunoSEQ multiplex PCR; TCRdb's table is partial and in-frame only. The sample has some 130,000 clones, just over 90% seen once; the top ten hold 1.1%. This sample comprised CD4+ or CD8+ T cells sorted from blood, obtained in a trial of the OX40 agonist ivuxolimab. Every receptor here comes from an adult with an advanced solid tumor such as melanoma, head and neck, liver or kidney cancer.

The chain uses TRBV7-9 and TRBJ1-1; perhaps TRBD1 as D (6 bases). The CDR3 runs 15 residues. Trimming pared 5 bases from V and 1 base from J, leaving 14 bases between. Germline V gene lookup returns CDR1 SEHNR and CDR2 FQNEAQ (reference sequence). CDR3 bases: TGTGCCAGCAGCAAACGTACAGGGCCGAACACTGAAGCTTTCTTT. Protein product: CASSKRTGPNTEAFF.

As DNA, the CDR3 is TGTGCCAGCAGTTTATGGGGGGGAGGGAAAGGGAACACTGAAGCTTTCTTT. Its translation: CASSLWGGGKGNTEAFF. The genes are TRBV28 and TRBJ1-1; TRBD1 is a possible D gene (5 bases). This CDR3 region has 17 residues. Germline V gene data show CDR1 as MDHEN and CDR2 as SYDVKM. The V gene lost 0 bases and the J gene lost 1 base, with 15 bases spanning the gap.

This chain connects TRBV27 to TRBJ1-6; 7 bases line up with TRBD1. This CDR3 contains 14 residues. V lost 5 bases and J lost 7; bases outside the gene matches: 5. CDR1 is MNHEY, CDR2 SMNVEV, per germline (reference sequence). CDR3 protein: CASSPTGRNSPLHF. The CDR3 DNA is TGTGCCAGCAGTCCGACAGGGAGGAATTCACCCCTCCACTTT.

This clone showed up just once. The chain is built from TRBV14 and TRBJ2-1; 7 bases are shared with TRBD2. Trimming removed 3 bases from V and 6 bases from J; junction bases left unmatched: 5. Germline V gives CDR1 SGHDN, CDR2 FVKESK. This CDR3 has 14 amino acids. The CDR3 is CASSQREWSNEQFF. The CDR3 region has the DNA TGTGCCAGCAGCCAGCGGGAGTGGTCCAATGAGCAGTTCTTC.

This chain connects TRBV11-3 to TRBJ2-5; D not resolved. The ends were cut back, 4 bases at V and 5 bases at J, with 8 bases in the middle. Germline lookup yields CDR1 SGHNT and CDR2 YENEEA. This CDR3 comprises 12 residues. The CDR3 nucleotides read TGTGCCAGCAGCTCACGACGCGAGACCCAGTACTTC. This translates into CASSSRRETQYF.